This T cell receptor beta chain was sequenced during a study of blood T cell repertoires in COVID-19. Study summary: The analysed material was cDNA or gDNA that came from T cells, B-cell-depleted T cells, or PBMCs.

After removal of 4 bases from V and 0 bases from J, the junction contained 9 bases not matched to a gene. CDR3 length equals 19 residues. CDR1 and CDR2 (germline): KGHDR, SFDVKD. The table came from immunoSEQ multiplex PCR; TCRdb's copy has only in-frame clones and leaves some out. This table has hundreds of thousands of clones, around nine tenths appearing once. Material for sequencing was peripheral blood. The chain combines TRBV24-1 with TRBJ2-3, with TRBD2 matching over 13 bases. This TCR was sampled from a woman aged 18-29 years who had recovered from COVID-19. The CDR3 region is CATSDPRTGLAGSTDTQYF. The DNA of the CDR3 is TGTGCCACCAGTGACCCCAGAACGGGACTAGCGGGAAGCACAGATACGCAGTATTTT.